This TCR beta chain is from a study of cytomegalovirus exposure and HLA in healthy donors. Germline values: CDR1 KGHSH, CDR2 LQKENI. The J segment lost 0 bases and the V segment lost 6 bases, leaving 7 bases of the junction unmatched. The CDR3 is 15 amino acids. Profiling relied on immunoSEQ multiplex PCR, and the TCRdb table lists in-frame clones only, not all of them. The repertoire consists of under 400,000 clones, with roughly 85% occurring once and the leading ten covering under 0.95%. The chain employs TRBV18 and TRBJ1-1; 7 bases are shared with TRBD1. The specimen was PBMCs. The sequence was obtained from a woman under 30 in good health and CMV-seronegative. CDR3 protein: CASSSDRAMNTEAFF. The CDR3 DNA reads as TGTGCCAGCTCTTCAGACAGGGCCATGAACACTGAAGCTTTCTTT.